One and the same sample provided the 31 T cell receptor beta chains below, sequenced in a study of vaccination effects on CD4 cells after COVID-19. An approximately nine-day culture period preceded the isolation of CD4+ T cells. Documented for the person is a PCR-confirmed SARS-CoV-2 infection occurring between March and December 2020. Participants received two doses of either the BNT162b2 or mRNA-1273 vaccine. No cognate antigen is known for these TCRs. The assay was immunoSEQ multiplex PCR, and TCRdb's table has in-frame clones only and misses some. This sample carries around 50,000 clones, about four fifths of them seen once, and the ten largest clones take around 5%. The sequenced sample was CD4+ T cells from PBMCs cultured without peptide, obtained after COVID-19 vaccination. Receptors originate from a human donor who had a prior SARS-CoV-2 infection.

V is TRBV7-9 and J is TRBJ2-5, with D perhaps given as TRBD1 or TRBD2 (5 bases each). The V gene lost 0 bases and the J gene lost 5 bases, with 10 bases spanning the gap. The germline V gene has CDR1 SEHNR and CDR2 FQNEAQ (reference sequence). The CDR3 loop spans 14 amino acids. CDR3 DNA sequence: TGTGCCAGCAGCTTAGCCCTTGGGGGTGAGACCCAGTACTTC. It specifies CASSLALGGETQYF.

The chain couples TRBV4-2 to TRBJ1-2; D is ambiguous. From germline, CDR1 is LGHNA and CDR2 YNFKEQ. Between the trimmed V and J ends, which lost 0 bases and 4 bases, there was a span of 3 bases. The CDR3 is 12 residues long. In DNA, the CDR3 is TGTGCCAGCAGCCAAGACAGCTATGGCTACACCTTC. Residues: CASSQDSYGYTF.

J is TRBJ2-2 and V is TRBV7-9; TRBD2 agrees at 14 bases. V dropped 5 bases and J dropped 5; count of bases not matched to a gene: 13. Germline V gene data show CDR1 as SEHNR and CDR2 as FQNEAQ (reference sequence). The CDR3 sequence is 19 residues long. The CDR3 loop is CASSPTPGLAGEWTGELFF. Here the CDR3 DNA reads TGTGCCAGCAGCCCCACTCCGGGACTAGCGGGAGAATGGACCGGGGAGCTGTTTTTT.

The V and J genes are TRBV5-1 and TRBJ2-2; D is unclear. The CDR3 runs 13 residues. The germline V gene has CDR1 SGHRS and CDR2 YFSETQ. The V end was cut by 0 bases, the J end by 6 bases, with 6 bases between. The CDR3 DNA sequence: TGCGCCAGCAGCTTGGTCCGTGCCGGGGAGCTGTTTTTT. Translated, it gives CASSLVRAGELFF.

The chain has TRBV5-4 and TRBJ2-5, with D hard to call. The V and J ends lost 6 bases and 5 bases respectively, with 17 bases between them. Germline V lookup: CDR1 SGHNT, CDR2 YYREEE (reference sequence). This CDR3 has 14 amino acids. For the CDR3, the DNA is TGTGCCAGCACCTCGGATACCCAGTGGGAGACCCAGTACTTC. This encodes CASTSDTQWETQYF. Drawing the rest from reference TRBV5-4 and TRBJ2-5, the complete variable domain is ETGVTQSPTHLIKTRGQQVTLRCSSQSGHNTVSWYQQALGQGPQFIFQYYREEENGRGNFPPRFSGLQFPNYSSELNVNALELDDSALYLCASTSDTQWETQYFGPGTRLLVL.

The rearrangement joins TRBV6-1 to TRBJ2-3; D is uncertain. Trimming stripped 1 base from V and 6 bases from J, with 5 bases between. This CDR3 contains 12 residues. Germline CDR1 reads MNHNS; CDR2 reads SASEGT. DNA for the CDR3: TGTGCCAGCAGTGAAGTTATGGATACGCAGTATTTT. Encoded protein: CASSEVMDTQYF.

V gene TRBV18 combines with J gene TRBJ2-7; TRBD2 matches 9 bases. V shed 6 bases, J shed 0 bases, and the junction held 12 bases outside the gene matches. The CDR3 loop spans 17 amino acids. Per the germline V gene, CDR1 is KGHSH and CDR2 is LQKENI. The CDR3 loop is CASSLGIAGASSYEQYF. Here the CDR3 DNA reads TGTGCCAGCTCCCTCGGAATAGCGGGAGCTAGCTCCTACGAGCAGTACTTC.

As DNA, the CDR3 is TGTGCCAGCAGCGTAGACCAGAACACTGAAGCTTTCTTT. It codes for CASSVDQNTEAFF. J is TRBJ1-1 and V is TRBV9; D is uncertain. The CDR3 runs to 13 residues. Per the germline V gene, CDR1 is SGDLS and CDR2 is YYNGEE. V was clipped by 0 bases and J by 1 base, with 4 bases between them. Full variable domain (rest looked up from reference TRBV9 and TRBJ1-1): DSGVTQTPKHLITATGQRVTLRCSPRSGDLSVYWYQQSLDQGLQFLIQYYNGEERAKGNILERFSAQQFPDLHSELNLSSLELGDSALYFCASSVDQNTEAFFGQGTRLTVV.

This clone was seen a single time. This chain uses TRBV7-2 with TRBJ1-1, with a weak D call TRBD1 (5 bases). V dropped 5 bases and J dropped 2 bases, with 15 bases sitting between them. CDR1 SGHTA and CDR2 FQGNSA come from the germline V gene. The CDR3 has 15 residues. CDR3 sequence reads: CASSRLGVRNTEAFF. The CDR3 coding sequence is TGTGCCAGCAGCCGCCTGGGGGTTAGAAACACTGAAGCTTTCTTT.

J is TRBJ1-1 and V is TRBV9, with a possible D match to TRBD1 (5 bases). Germline loops: CDR1 SGDLS, CDR2 YYNGEE. The CDR3 covers 16 residues. V lost 4 bases and J lost 1, with 17 bases in between. CDR3 loop: CASSPHRGSQNTEAFF. The CDR3 region has the DNA TGTGCCAGCAGCCCCCATAGGGGCAGCCAGAACACTGAAGCTTTCTTT.

The V and J genes are TRBV30 and TRBJ1-4; 9 nucleotides match TRBD1. Trimming removed 4 bases from V and 7 bases from J; junction bases left unmatched: 10. Germline V gene sequence: CDR1 GTSNPN, CDR2 SVGIG (reference sequence). This CDR3 is 15 amino acids long. CDR3 bases: TGTGCCTGGAACGACAGGGGGAGTATCGGTGAAAAACTGTTTTTT. Its protein product is CAWNDRGSIGEKLFF.

The chain employs TRBV2 and TRBJ1-2; TRBD1 aligns across 9 bases. The ends lost 3 bases at V and 2 bases at J; junction bases unmatched: 1. Germline CDR1 SNHLY, CDR2 FYNNEI. The CDR3 has 14 amino acids. DNA of the CDR3: TGTGCCAGCAGTGATGGACAGGGGAACTATGGCTACACCTTC. As protein: CASSDGQGNYGYTF.

This sequence joins TRBV19 and TRBJ2-7; TRBD2 matches at 7 bases. The CDR3 consists of 13 residues. Germline trimming cut 9 bases from V and 7 bases from J; bases unmatched to any gene: 12. Germline CDR1 and CDR2: LNHDA and SQIVND (reference sequence). The CDR3 here is CASSGLPLREQYF. The CDR3 DNA follows: TGTGCCAGCTCGGGACTACCCTTGAGAGAGCAGTACTTC. The variable domain in full, with the rest retrieved from reference TRBV19 and TRBJ2-7, is DGGITQSPKYLFRKEGQNVTLSCEQNLNHDAMYWYRQDPGQGLRLIYYSQIVNDFQKGDIAEGYSVSREKKESFPLTVTSAQKNPTAFYLCASSGLPLREQYFGPGTRLTVT.

The rearrangement uses TRBV9 and TRBJ1-1; no clear D gene. The CDR3 has 15 residues. CDR1 is SGDLS and CDR2 is YYNGEE in the germline V gene. Between the trimmed V and J ends, which lost 0 bases and 2 bases, there was a span of 11 bases. Here the CDR3 DNA reads TGTGCCAGCAGCGTAGCAAGCGGCCCTAACACTGAAGCTTTCTTT. As protein: CASSVASGPNTEAFF.

Only one count was recorded for this clone. This chain uses TRBV11-2 with TRBJ2-5; D might be TRBD1 (5 bases). This CDR3 has 15 amino acids. The germline CDR1 and CDR2 sequences are SGHAT and FQNNGV. V dropped 0 bases and J dropped 4 bases, with 12 bases sitting between them. CDR3 DNA: TGTGCCAGCAGCTTAGATGGGCAGGGTTCAGAGACCCAGTACTTC. Amino acid sequence: CASSLDGQGSETQYF.

This chain uses TRBV7-2 with TRBJ2-7, with D hard to call. Germline lookup yields CDR1 SGHTA and CDR2 FQGNSA. V lost 8 bases and J lost 2, with 19 bases in between. The CDR3 has 15 amino acids. The CDR3: CASGPSMFPPYEQYF. The CDR3 coding sequence is TGTGCCAGCGGACCTTCTATGTTCCCCCCCTACGAGCAGTACTTC.

This chain connects TRBV11-1 to TRBJ1-1; D remains ambiguous. Deletions cut 1 base from V and 1 base from J, with 7 bases between. The CDR3 runs 14 residues. Germline-derived CDR1 and CDR2 are SGHAT and FQDESV (reference sequence). CDR3: CASSLVAGNTEAFF. The CDR3 coding sequence is TGTGCCAGCAGCTTAGTAGCGGGGAACACTGAAGCTTTCTTT.

CDR3 nucleotide sequence: TGTGCCAGCAGCTTGCCTTGGGACAGGCGAACATATGGCTACACCTTC. This codes for CASSLPWDRRTYGYTF. The genes are TRBV7-2 and TRBJ1-2, with 8 positions matching TRBD1. Germline loops: CDR1 SGHTA, CDR2 FQGNSA. CDR3 length: 16 amino acids. The V and J ends lost 3 bases and 5 bases, in that order; junction bases with no gene match: 11.

This clone has more than one count but fewer than ten. V and J are TRBV15 and TRBJ1-2; TRBD1 is a possible D gene (5 bases). The length of the CDR3 is 12 residues. The germline CDR1 and CDR2 sequences are LNHNV and YYDKDF (reference sequence). V shed 5 bases and J shed 4 bases, with 8 bases lying between them. In nucleotides, the CDR3 is TGTGCCACCAGCGGGGCAGGCTATGGCTACACCTTC. Translating it yields CATSGAGYGYTF.

The gene calls are TRBV7-2 and TRBJ2-5, with 7 bases fitting TRBD1. The J segment lost 5 bases and the V segment lost 5 bases, leaving 11 bases of the junction unmatched. The CDR3 is 15 residues long. Germline V gene sequence: CDR1 SGHTA, CDR2 FQGNSA. The CDR3 spells CASSLRLDRAETQYF. The DNA of the CDR3 is TGTGCCAGCAGCCTACGCCTCGACAGGGCTGAGACCCAGTACTTC. The variable domain in full, completed from reference TRBV7-2 and TRBJ2-5, reads GAGVSQSPSNKVTEKGKDVELRCDPISGHTALYWYRQSLGQGLEFLIYFQGNSAPDKSGLPSDRFSAERTGGSVSTLTIQRTQQEDSAVYLCASSLRLDRAETQYFGPGTRLLVL.

This clone was observed a single time. This rearrangement joins TRBV11-2 to TRBJ1-2, with 8 bases aligning to TRBD1. CDR1 and CDR2 (germline): SGHAT, FQNNGV. Trimming took 5 bases from V and 1 from J; bases not matched to a gene: 9. This CDR3 comprises 16 residues. In nucleotides, the CDR3 is TGTGCCAGCAGCCCGTCCGGGACAGGAGTTAACTATGGCTACACCTTC. Translating gives CASSPSGTGVNYGYTF. Looking up the rest from reference TRBV11-2 and TRBJ1-2 gives the full variable domain: EAGVAQSPRYKIIEKRQSVAFWCNPISGHATLYWYQQILGQGPKLLIQFQNNGVVDDSQLPKDRFSAERLKGVDSTLKIQPAKLEDSAVYLCASSPSGTGVNYGYTFGSGTRLTVV.

V and J are TRBV11-3 and TRBJ1-4, with 11 nucleotides matching TRBD1. The ends lost 2 bases at V and 7 bases at J; junction bases unmatched: 3. This CDR3 spans 15 amino acids. From germline, CDR1 is SGHNT and CDR2 YENEEA. The CDR3 DNA follows: TGTGCCAGCAGCTTACCCGGGACAGGGGGTGAAAAACTGTTTTTT. Amino acid sequence: CASSLPGTGGEKLFF.

A few counts support this clone. CDR3 bases: TGTGCCAGCAGTGACTCGTCAGTGGACAGTCTCTCTGGAAACACCATATATTTT. Protein sequence: CASSDSSVDSLSGNTIYF. The V call is TRBV6-4, the J call TRBJ1-3; possibly TRBD1 for D (6 bases). The CDR3 runs 18 residues. The germline V and J ends were trimmed by 0 bases and 0 bases, with 15 bases remaining between them. The germline gives CDR1 MRHNA, CDR2 SNTAGT.

The V call is TRBV6-5, the J call TRBJ2-5; D is ambiguous. V dropped 6 bases and J dropped 5 bases, with 13 bases sitting between them. Germline loops: CDR1 MNHEY, CDR2 SVGAGI. The CDR3 length is 13 residues. CDR3 region: CASRTPPWETQYF. The CDR3 bases are TGTGCCAGCAGGACCCCCCCCTGGGAGACCCAGTACTTC.

This clone was seen a handful of times. J is TRBJ2-1 and V is TRBV11-2; TRBD2 matches at 10 bases. This CDR3 has 18 amino acids. CDR1 SGHAT and CDR2 FQNNGV come from the germline V gene. After removal of 4 bases from V and 3 bases from J, the junction contained 12 bases not matched to a gene. This CDR3 is CASSYSGGVLAVYNEQFF. The DNA for the CDR3 is TGTGCCAGCAGCTACAGCGGGGGGGTGCTAGCGGTCTACAATGAGCAGTTCTTC.

A single count supports this clone. This chain joins TRBV30 and TRBJ1-3, with 7 bases identical to TRBD1. CDR3 length: 14 residues. Germline CDR1 GTSNPN, CDR2 SVGIG (reference sequence). With V trimmed by 0 bases and J by 9 bases, 8 bases remained unmatched. This chain's CDR3 is CAWSVGQAMSTIYF. CDR3 coding DNA: TGTGCCTGGAGTGTAGGACAGGCGATGAGCACCATATATTTT.

This rearrangement joins TRBV2 to TRBJ1-2; TRBD1 matches at 8 bases. The V gene end was trimmed by 8 bases and the J gene end by 8 bases; junction bases not matched to a gene: 10. The length of the CDR3 is 13 residues. The germline V gene has CDR1 SNHLY and CDR2 FYNNEI. The CDR3, as DNA: TGTGCCAGCCGGACAGGGAATGTAGGAGGCTACACCTTC. Amino acids: CASRTGNVGGYTF.

The gene calls are TRBV29-1 and TRBJ2-3, with 9 bases fitting TRBD2. Germline trimming cut 4 bases from V and 2 bases from J; bases unmatched to any gene: 4. Per the germline V gene, CDR1 is SQVTM and CDR2 is ANQGSEA. This CDR3 is 14 amino acids long. The CDR3 spells CSVGTSAYTDTQYF. CDR3 coding DNA: TGCAGCGTTGGGACTAGCGCCTACACAGATACGCAGTATTTT.

This clone was counted only a few times. This rearrangement joins TRBV7-2 to TRBJ2-7; perhaps TRBD1 as D (5 bases). The CDR3 has 15 amino acids. Between the trimmed V and J ends, which lost 3 bases and 2 bases, there was a span of 14 bases. Germline V gives CDR1 SGHTA, CDR2 FQGNSA. The CDR3 DNA reads as TGTGCCAGCAGCTTGACGGGTTTGGGGCCCTACGAGCAGTACTTC. Translation: CASSLTGLGPYEQYF.

This clone was detected once. This chain links TRBV9 with TRBJ2-2, with D perhaps TRBD2 (6 bases). Germline CDR1 SGDLS, CDR2 YYNGEE. CDR3 length equals 17 residues. V lost 3 bases, J lost 0 bases, and 15 bases lay in between. CDR3 nucleotides: TGTGCCAGCAGCGACCCACGGGACTTACCGAACACCGGGGAGCTGTTTTTT. Amino acids: CASSDPRDLPNTGELFF.

The chain combines TRBV18 with TRBJ2-1; 8 bases are a match to TRBD2. The CDR3 has 18 residues. V was clipped by 3 bases and J by 0 bases; unmatched bases: 10. CDR1 is KGHSH, CDR2 LQKENI, per germline. The CDR3: CASSPQTSDPSSYNEQFF. The DNA for the CDR3 is TGTGCCAGCTCACCCCAGACTAGCGACCCGAGCTCCTACAATGAGCAGTTCTTC.